The 32 T cell receptor beta chains below were found in one sample sequenced in a study of blood T cell repertoires in COVID-19 (dated by TCRdb to the early 2020s). The library was made by the immunoSEQ multiplex PCR assay. TCRdb's version of the immuneACCESS table is confined to in-frame rearrangements and falls short of the full clone set. An unresolved V gene accounts for under half of the shortfall where checked; the remainder is of unknown origin. This sample gives under 200,000 clones in total; around 80% of them show up just once. Jointly, the top ten make up around 12% of the sample. Specimen: PBMCs or T cells enriched from blood (not recorded which). These receptors were obtained from a man aged 45 to 65 who had recovered from COVID-19.

The chain recombines TRBV27 with TRBJ1-4; the D gene is possibly TRBD1 (6 bases). The germline V gene has CDR1 MNHEY and CDR2 SMNVEV (reference sequence). Trimming removed 2 bases from V and 1 base from J, with 14 bases in between. CDR3 size: 17 residues. Here the CDR3 DNA reads TGTGCCAGCAGTTTACCCGGGGGGGGCGAAACTAATGAAAAACTGTTTTTT. Protein product: CASSLPGGGETNEKLFF.

With regard to this clone: Within the sample, other DNA sequences also encode this same CDR3. The chain uses TRBV4-1 and TRBJ1-4, with TRBD1 as a possible D gene (5 bases). Trimming shortened V by 3 bases and J by 8 bases, and 13 bases separated the two germline ends. CDR3 length equals 14 residues. Germline CDR1 MGHRA, CDR2 YSYEKL. The CDR3 is CASSQWGGEEKLFF. The CDR3, as DNA: TGCGCCAGCAGCCAGTGGGGGGGGGAGGAAAAACTGTTTTTT.

The chain combines TRBV10-1 with TRBJ1-1, with TRBD1 matching over 10 bases. Germline V gene data show CDR1 as WNHNN and CDR2 as SYGVQD (reference sequence). This CDR3 has 20 residues. V lost 6 bases, J lost 0 bases, and 19 bases stayed unmatched. The DNA for the CDR3 is TGCGCCAGCAGGAGACCGGGACAGGGGCCGCTCCGCCCCCTGAACACTGAAGCTTTCTTT. Amino acids: CASRRPGQGPLRPLNTEAFF.

V is TRBV7-6 and J is TRBJ1-1, with 8 bases lining up with TRBD1. The CDR3 is made up of 14 amino acids. The J segment lost 10 bases and the V segment lost 1 base, leaving 8 bases of the junction unmatched. Germline lookup yields CDR1 SGHVS and CDR2 FNYEAQ. CDR3 nucleotide sequence: TGTGCCAGCAGCTTAGGGACAGGGTTAGTAGTAGCTTTCTTT. Encoded protein: CASSLGTGLVVAFF.

V gene TRBV6-5 combines with J gene TRBJ1-2; 8 nucleotides line up with TRBD1. CDR1 is MNHEY and CDR2 is SVGAGI in the germline V gene. The CDR3 runs 13 residues. Losses at the gene ends were 5 bases for V and 8 bases for J; bases not matched to a gene: 7. CDR3 bases: TGTGCCAGCAGTCTTGGGACAGGTTGGGGCTACACCTTC. This translates into CASSLGTGWGYTF.

The chain employs TRBV21-1 and TRBJ1-1; the table's D call, TRBD1, has no DNA check behind it. TRBV21-1 is noted as a pseudogene. There are 17 residues in the CDR3. The CDR3 coding sequence is TGTGCCAGCAGCAACCCGGGACAGGGGGCGGGTGGCACTGAAGCTTTCTTT. Amino acid sequence: CASSNPGQGAGGTEAFF.

The rearrangement uses TRBV5-1 and TRBJ2-7; weak D call: TRBD2 (7 bases). Looked up from germline, CDR1 is SGHRS and CDR2 is YFSETQ. The CDR3 runs 14 residues. Trimming shortened V by 3 bases and J by 5 bases, and 15 bases separated the two germline ends. The CDR3 here is CASSSGGLGDEQYF. The CDR3 DNA sequence: TGCGCCAGCAGCTCCGGGGGGCTCGGGGACGAGCAGTACTTC.

The chain has TRBV10-3 and TRBJ2-7, with TRBD1 matching 9 bases. Germline trimming cut 2 bases from V and 2 bases from J; bases unmatched to any gene: 7. Germline-derived CDR1 and CDR2 are ENHRY and SYGVKD. The CDR3 extends over 16 amino acids. CDR3 residues: CAISEGKGTGPYEQYF. CDR3 in DNA: TGTGCCATCAGTGAGGGAAAAGGGACAGGGCCCTACGAGCAGTACTTC.

In its sample, this clone was seen a few times. V is TRBV19 and J is TRBJ2-7, with 7 bases fitting TRBD1. The CDR3 length is 14 residues. CDR1 and CDR2 (germline): LNHDA, SQIVND (reference sequence). With 5 bases clipped from V and 2 bases from J, the junction kept 6 bases outside the gene matches. The CDR3: CASSDPGQTYEQYF. The DNA for the CDR3 is TGTGCCAGTAGTGACCCGGGACAGACCTACGAGCAGTACTTC.

The chain is built from TRBV7-9 and TRBJ1-4; 7 positions match TRBD1. V shed 2 bases, J shed 7 bases, and the junction held 4 bases outside the gene matches. The CDR3 consists of 14 residues. Germline V lookup: CDR1 SEHNR, CDR2 FQNEAQ (reference sequence). The CDR3, as DNA: TGTGCCAGCAGCTTAAGGGGGACAGCTGAAAAACTGTTTTTT. Its protein is CASSLRGTAEKLFF.

V usage is TRBV5-1 and J usage is TRBJ2-5; tentative D call: TRBD1 (5 bases). The V end lost 0 bases, the J end lost 5 bases, and 14 bases lay between the germline ends. Looked up from germline, CDR1 is SGHRS and CDR2 is YFSETQ. The CDR3 contains 15 residues. The CDR3 DNA reads TGCGCCAGCAGCTTGGCTGGGGTCAGGGATGAGACCCAGTACTTC. Encoded protein: CASSLAGVRDETQYF.

This CDR3 is CASSAGDFGGYTF. The CDR3 nucleotides read TGTGCCAGCAGCGCAGGGGATTTCGGGGGCTACACCTTC. The genes are TRBV7-2 and TRBJ1-2; possible D gene TRBD1, 6 bases. This CDR3 spans 13 amino acids. Trimming cost V 5 bases and J 8 bases, with 15 bases left between them. Germline assignment: CDR1 SGHTA and CDR2 FQGNSA.

The V gene is TRBV28, the J gene TRBJ2-7, with D perhaps matching TRBD2 (5 bases). The CDR3 is made up of 13 amino acids. Between the trimmed V and J ends, which lost 11 bases and 0 bases, there was a span of 14 bases. Germline CDR1 is MDHEN and CDR2 is SYDVKM. This chain's CDR3 is CAGRGANSYEQYF. For the CDR3, the DNA is TGTGCCGGCCGGGGTGCTAACTCCTACGAGCAGTACTTC. The full variable domain, in which reference TRBV28 and TRBJ2-7 provide the parts outside the CDR3, is DVKVTQSSRYLVKRTGEKVFLECVQDMDHENMFWYRQDPGLGLRLIYFSYDVKMKEKGDIPEGYSVSREKKERFSLILESASTNQTSMYLCAGRGANSYEQYFGPGTRLTVT.

The sample holds a few counts of this clone. This rearrangement joins TRBV3-1 (or the pseudogene TRBV3-2) to TRBJ1-1, with D hard to call. Trimming shortened V by 3 bases and J by 8 bases, and 7 bases separated the two germline ends. CDR3 size: 11 residues. Per germline, CDR1 LGHDT and CDR2 YNNKEL (reference sequence). The DNA for the CDR3 is TGTGCCAGCAGCCAGCCGGGAGAAGCTTTCTTT. As protein: CASSQPGEAFF.

The chain combines TRBV14 with TRBJ1-4; the match to TRBD1 covers 12 bases. V gave up 5 bases and J gave up 2 bases; unmatched junction bases: 9. This CDR3 contains 18 residues. Germline V gene data show CDR1 as SGHDN and CDR2 as FVKESK. The CDR3 sequence: CASSSRDRGHWTNEKLFF. The CDR3, as DNA: TGTGCCAGCAGCTCCCGGGACAGGGGGCATTGGACTAATGAAAAACTGTTTTTT.

This sequence joins TRBV3-1 (or the pseudogene TRBV3-2) and TRBJ1-4; 7 bases map to TRBD1. V dropped 4 bases and J dropped 11; count of bases not matched to a gene: 13. Per the germline V gene, CDR1 is LGHDT and CDR2 is YNNKEL (reference sequence). The CDR3 covers 15 residues. The CDR3, as DNA: TGTGCCAGCAGCCCGCCGGGACAGACCGCTCAGAAACTGTTTTTT. Its protein product is CASSPPGQTAQKLFF.

The CDR3 DNA reads as TGTGCCATCAGGGGGGGGCCGGGACGGATGGACTCTGGAAACACCATATATTTT. Translation gives CAIRGGPGRMDSGNTIYF. This sequence joins TRBV10-3 and TRBJ1-3, with D perhaps TRBD1 (6 bases). Germline V gene sequence: CDR1 ENHRY, CDR2 SYGVKD. V was pared by 6 bases and J by 0 bases, with 21 bases between. The CDR3 has 18 amino acids.

CDR3 sequence: CASSIDTGRAGELFF. CDR3 sequence (DNA): TGTGCCAGCAGCATCGACACGGGAAGGGCCGGGGAGCTGTTTTTT. V is TRBV7-9 and J is TRBJ2-2, with a possible D match to TRBD2 (5 bases). Trimming removed 5 bases from V and 6 bases from J, with 16 bases in between. This CDR3 is built from 15 residues. CDR1 is SEHNR, CDR2 FQNEAQ, per germline (reference sequence).

CDR3 DNA: TGCGCCAGCAGCTCCCCTCCCAACTATGGCTACACCTTC. Amino acid sequence: CASSSPPNYGYTF. This chain joins TRBV5-1 and TRBJ1-2, with D uncertain. Between the trimmed V and J ends, which lost 3 bases and 2 bases, there was a span of 8 bases. Looked up from germline, CDR1 is SGHRS and CDR2 is YFSETQ. The CDR3 runs to 13 residues.

The count of this clone is one. The chain is built from TRBV7-9 and TRBJ1-6; tentative D call: TRBD1 (5 bases). V gave up 4 bases and J gave up 9 bases, with 10 bases separating them. The CDR3 loop spans 13 amino acids. In germline, CDR1 is SEHNR, CDR2 FQNEAQ (reference sequence). In DNA form, the CDR3 reads TGTGCCAGCAGCTCAGACAGTTTTTCACCCCTCCACTTT. Translated, it gives CASSSDSFSPLHF. Complete variable domain (other parts from reference TRBV7-9 and TRBJ1-6): DTGVSQNPRHKITKRGQNVTFRCDPISEHNRLYWYRQTLGQGPEFLTYFQNEAQLEKSRLLSDRFSAERPKGSFSTLEIQRTEQGDSAMYLCASSSDSFSPLHFGNGTRLTVT.

The chain carries TRBV5-1 and TRBJ1-2; 9 bases align to TRBD1. The CDR3 is made up of 19 amino acids. After removal of 4 bases from V and 6 bases from J, the junction contained 22 bases not matched to a gene. The germline V gene encodes CDR1 SGHRS and CDR2 YFSETQ. The CDR3 loop is CASSPRTAGTGLISDGYTF. CDR3 bases: TGCGCCAGCAGCCCGAGGACAGCCGGGACAGGGTTGATAAGTGATGGCTACACCTTC. The complete variable domain, with remaining parts taken from reference TRBV5-1 and TRBJ1-2, reads KAGVTQTPRYLIKTRGQQVTLSCSPISGHRSVSWYQQTPGQGLQFLFEYFSETQRNKGNFPGRFSGRQFSNSRSEMNVSTLELGDSALYLCASSPRTAGTGLISDGYTFGSGTRLTVV.

This rearrangement joins TRBV3-1 (or the pseudogene TRBV3-2) to TRBJ2-3, with 9 positions matching TRBD2. Germline CDR1 LGHDT, CDR2 YNNKEL (reference sequence). The length of the CDR3 is 15 residues. Trimming at V came to 0 bases and at J to 6 bases, leaving 4 bases not matched to a gene. The CDR3 DNA follows: TGTGCCAGCAGCCAAGAGCTCGCGGGGGGGGATACGCAGTATTTT. Its protein is CASSQELAGGDTQYF.

Comments on this clone: Other nucleotide sequences from this sample produce the same CDR3. V and J are TRBV12-3 or TRBV12-4 and TRBJ2-7; tentatively, D is TRBD1 (6 bases). The CDR3 runs to 12 residues. The V end lost 5 bases, the J end lost 5 bases, and 10 bases lay between the germline ends. CDR3 nucleotides: TGTGCCAGCAGTCCCGGACAGAACGAGCAGTACTTC. It specifies CASSPGQNEQYF.

The CDR3 sequence is CASSYSRQGRSPLHF. CDR3 sequence (DNA): TGTGCCAGCAGTTACTCTAGACAGGGGCGGTCACCCCTCCACTTT. The chain carries TRBV6-6 and TRBJ1-6, with 8 bases fitting TRBD1. Germline V gives CDR1 MNHNY, CDR2 SVGAGI (reference sequence). After removal of 0 bases from V and 10 bases from J, the junction contained 5 bases not matched to a gene. CDR3 length: 15 residues.

The chain uses TRBV7-9 and TRBJ2-3; TRBD2 aligns across 8 bases. Per the germline V gene, CDR1 is SEHNR and CDR2 is FQNEAQ (reference sequence). The CDR3 totals 16 residues. The ends lost 1 base at V and 2 bases at J; junction bases unmatched: 5. The DNA for the CDR3 is TGTGCCAGCAGCTTAGTCCAGCGGGGGCACACAGATACGCAGTATTTT. Residues: CASSLVQRGHTDTQYF.

This clone was observed a single time. The chain is built from TRBV10-3 and TRBJ1-1; D not certain. The germline CDR1 and CDR2 sequences are ENHRY and SYGVKD. V lost 11 bases and J lost 0, with 13 bases in between. The CDR3 is made up of 13 amino acids. The CDR3 DNA follows: TGTGCCGGGCGGGGTGAGATGAACACTGAAGCTTTCTTT. Translated, it gives CAGRGEMNTEAFF.

This clone showed up just a few times. The chain combines TRBV2 with TRBJ2-5; 12 bases are shared with TRBD2. The CDR3 has 16 amino acids. After removal of 3 bases from V and 7 bases from J, the junction contained 9 bases not matched to a gene. CDR1 and CDR2 (germline): SNHLY, FYNNEI. CDR3 region: CASSERWTSGVGTQYF. CDR3 DNA sequence: TGTGCCAGCAGTGAGAGGTGGACTAGCGGGGTCGGGACCCAGTACTTC.

The sample holds a few counts of this clone. This chain connects TRBV15 to TRBJ2-7, with 12 bases matching TRBD1. This CDR3 has 14 amino acids. The trim removed 3 bases at V and 9 bases at J, leaving 6 bases unmatched. The germline gives CDR1 LNHNV, CDR2 YYDKDF (reference sequence). CDR3 DNA: TGTGCCACCAGCAGGGGACAGGGGGCCGACTTGCAGTACTTC. It codes for CATSRGQGADLQYF.

The rearrangement links TRBV25-1 to TRBJ1-5; tentative D call: TRBD1 (6 bases). From germline, CDR1 is MGHDK and CDR2 SYGVNS. This CDR3 spans 16 amino acids. Trimming left V 3 bases short and J 3 bases short, with 15 bases between. Here the CDR3 reads CASSDGSRGLNQPQHF. The CDR3 DNA is TGTGCCAGCAGTGACGGAAGCAGGGGCCTCAATCAGCCCCAGCATTTT.

V usage is TRBV18 and J usage is TRBJ1-1; D might be TRBD1 (6 bases). The germline V gene has CDR1 KGHSH and CDR2 LQKENI. The CDR3 has 19 amino acids. The ends were cut back, 2 bases at V and 3 bases at J, with 25 bases in the middle. CDR3 DNA sequence: TGTGCCAGCTCACCATTTAGTTGGACAGTACCCTCGAAGGACACTGAAGCTTTCTTT. Translation gives CASSPFSWTVPSKDTEAFF.

This sequence joins TRBV7-8 and TRBJ2-3; TRBD2 matches at 8 bases. The length of the CDR3 is 18 residues. The V gene's germline CDR1 is SGHVS and CDR2 FQNEAQ. V dropped 1 base and J dropped 0; count of bases not matched to a gene: 9. The CDR3: CASSLVGGGKPSTDTQYF. DNA for the CDR3: TGTGCCAGCAGCTTAGTAGGCGGGGGGAAACCTAGCACAGATACGCAGTATTTT. The whole variable domain, filled in from reference TRBV7-8 and TRBJ2-3, reads GAGVSQSPRYKVAKRGQDVALRCDPISGHVSLFWYQQALGQGPEFLTYFQNEAQLDKSGLPSDRFFAERPEGSVSTLKIQRTQQEDSAVYLCASSLVGGGKPSTDTQYFGPGTRLTVL.

The CDR3 coding sequence is TGTGCCAGCAGCCCAGGACAGGGAGGCCAAGAGACCCAGTACTTC. This sequence encodes CASSPGQGGQETQYF. The V and J genes are TRBV5-5 and TRBJ2-5; the match to TRBD1 covers 8 bases. This CDR3 contains 15 residues. The J segment lost 1 base and the V segment lost 4 bases, leaving 6 bases of the junction unmatched. The V gene's germline CDR1 is SGHKS and CDR2 YYEKEE (reference sequence).